Listed below are T cell receptor beta chains from one sample, sequenced in a study of OX40 agonist ivuxolimab in advanced cancers. This table comes from immunoSEQ multiplex PCR, and its TCRdb copy is limited to in-frame clones, with some not included. The sample includes some 66,000 clones, 75% to 80% of them seen just once. This material consisted of CD4+ or CD8+ T cells sorted from blood, taken in a trial of the OX40 agonist ivuxolimab. The receptors shown here come from an adult with an advanced solid tumor such as melanoma, head and neck, liver or kidney cancer. Each CDR3 is given with its conserved first and last residue. The D gene is left open where the match is weak. A row's size may be missing; if present it is once, few, many or a size class.

V	D	size	J	length	DNA	CDR3
TRBV7-9	.	.	TRBJ2-7	14	TGTGCCAGCAGTCAGGGGACGTATACCTACGAGCAGTACTTC	CASSQGTYTYEQYF
TRBV5-1	.	.	TRBJ2-3	22	TGCGCCAGCAGCTTGCTTAGCGGGACAGGCAGGACTAGGGTCGGGGTTCCAAATACGCAGTATTTT	CASSLLSGTGRTRVGVPNTQYF
TRBV28	.	.	TRBJ1-5	22	TGTGCCAGCAGTTTAGGTCCAGGACGAGTCCCATTTGGAGGAAATAGCAATCAGCCCCAGCATTTT	CASSLGPGRVPFGGNSNQPQHF
TRBV7-2	.	.	TRBJ1-2	14	TGTGCCAGCAGCCCCACCCTGGGGGACTATGGCTACACCTTC	CASSPTLGDYGYTF
TRBV18	.	once	TRBJ1-1	13	TGTGCCAGCTCTCCCGATCTGAACACTGAAGCTTTCTTT	CASSPDLNTEAFF
TRBV5-1	.	.	TRBJ1-3	15	TGCGCCAGCAGCTTGGAGGGAAGCTCTGGAAACACCATATATTTT	CASSLEGSSGNTIYF
TRBV10-2	.	.	TRBJ2-5	13	TGCGCCAGCAGTGAAGCCGGTTTGGAGACCCAGTACTTC	CASSEAGLETQYF
TRBV10-3	TRBD1	.	TRBJ1-2	14	TGTGCCATCAGCGTAGACAGGGGGCAAAGTGGCTACACCTTC	CAISVDRGQSGYTF
TRBV29-1	TRBD2	.	TRBJ2-1	15	TGCAGCGTCGCGGGGGGTCTGAGCTCCTACAATGAGCAGTTCTTC	CSVAGGLSSYNEQFF
TRBV10-3	TRBD2	.	TRBJ2-1	13	TGTGCCATCAATGGGGGGGGAAGGAATGAGCAGTTCTTC	CAINGGGRNEQFF
TRBV27	.	.	TRBJ1-3	19	TGTGCCAGCATCACCAGGGTCCAACTTCGGGTGTATTCTGGAAACACCATATATTTT	CASITRVQLRVYSGNTIYF
TRBV7-9	.	.	TRBJ1-3	15	TGTGCCAGCAGCTTAGGGGGGGCCTCTGGAAACACCATATATTTT	CASSLGGASGNTIYF
TRBV5-5	.	.	TRBJ1-5	17	TGTGCCAGCAGTTATGTGGGGAGATTCCGCCACAATCAGCCCCAGCATTTT	CASSYVGRFRHNQPQHF
TRBV5-1	.	.	TRBJ2-2	14	TGCGCCAGCAGCCCGGGACAGAACACCGGGGAGCTGTTTTTT	CASSPGQNTGELFF
TRBV25-1	.	.	TRBJ2-7	13	TGTGCCAGCAGTGAGAGGGGGAGGTACGAGCAGTACTTC	CASSERGRYEQYF
TRBV7-9	TRBD1	.	TRBJ2-2	14	TGTGCCAGCAGCAGAGGGGGCAGCGCCGGGGAGCTGTTTTTT	CASSRGGSAGELFF
TRBV7-6	TRBD1	.	TRBJ2-5	17	TGTGCCAGCAGCTCAGCAGGGGGAAGTTCGTACCAAGAGACCCAGTACTTC	CASSSAGGSSYQETQYF
TRBV6-1	TRBD2	.	TRBJ2-3	15	TGTGCCAGCAGTCGACTAGCGCTTTCCACAGATACGCAGTATTTT	CASSRLALSTDTQYF
TRBV6-6	.	.	TRBJ1-1	15	TGTGCCAGCAGAATACAGGGACTAGAGTTCACTGAAGCTTTCTTT	CASRIQGLEFTEAFF